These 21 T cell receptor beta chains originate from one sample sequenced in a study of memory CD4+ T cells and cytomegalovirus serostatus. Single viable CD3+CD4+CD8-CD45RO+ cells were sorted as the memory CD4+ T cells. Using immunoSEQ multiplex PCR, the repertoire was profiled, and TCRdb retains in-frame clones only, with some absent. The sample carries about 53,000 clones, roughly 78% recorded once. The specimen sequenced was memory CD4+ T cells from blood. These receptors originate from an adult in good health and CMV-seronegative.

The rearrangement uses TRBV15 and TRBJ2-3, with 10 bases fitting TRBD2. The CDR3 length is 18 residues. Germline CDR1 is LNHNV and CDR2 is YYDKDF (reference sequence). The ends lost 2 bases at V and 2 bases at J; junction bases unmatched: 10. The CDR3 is CATSRNPLAGAYTDTQYF. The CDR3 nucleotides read TGTGCCACCAGCAGAAACCCTCTAGCGGGGGCCTACACAGATACGCAGTATTTT. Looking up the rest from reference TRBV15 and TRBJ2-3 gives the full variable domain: DAMVIQNPRYQVTQFGKPVTLSCSQTLNHNVMYWYQQKSSQAPKLLFHYYDKDFNNEADTPDNFQSRRPNTSFCFLDIRSPGLGDTAMYLCATSRNPLAGAYTDTQYFGPGTRLTVL.

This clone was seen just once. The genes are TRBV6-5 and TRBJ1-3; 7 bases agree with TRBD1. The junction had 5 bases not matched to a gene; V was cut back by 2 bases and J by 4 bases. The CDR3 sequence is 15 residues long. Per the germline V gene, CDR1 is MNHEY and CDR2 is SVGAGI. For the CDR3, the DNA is TGTGCCAGCAGTTACGGCAGGGGGGACGGAAACACCATATATTTT. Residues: CASSYGRGDGNTIYF.

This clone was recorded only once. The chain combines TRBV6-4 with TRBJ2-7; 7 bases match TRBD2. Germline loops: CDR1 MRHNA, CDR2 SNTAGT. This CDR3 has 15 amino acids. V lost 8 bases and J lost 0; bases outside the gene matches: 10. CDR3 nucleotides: TGTGCCAGCCACATGGGGGGGGTTTGCTCCTACGAGCAGTACTTC. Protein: CASHMGGVCSYEQYF.

The CDR3 coding sequence is TGTGCCAGCAGCTTAGAGATCGGGCGTAACACCGGGGAGCTGTTTTTT. Translating gives CASSLEIGRNTGELFF. The chain employs TRBV11-2 and TRBJ2-2, with D hard to call. Germline V gene data show CDR1 as SGHAT and CDR2 as FQNNGV. This CDR3 has 16 residues. V was cut by 0 bases and J by 2 bases, with 10 bases left in between.

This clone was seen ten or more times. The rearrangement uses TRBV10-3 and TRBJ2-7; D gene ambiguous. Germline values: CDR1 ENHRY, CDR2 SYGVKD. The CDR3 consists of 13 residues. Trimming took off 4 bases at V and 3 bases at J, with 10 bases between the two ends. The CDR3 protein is CAISGGKVYEQYF. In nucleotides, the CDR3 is TGTGCCATCAGTGGGGGAAAAGTCTACGAGCAGTACTTC.

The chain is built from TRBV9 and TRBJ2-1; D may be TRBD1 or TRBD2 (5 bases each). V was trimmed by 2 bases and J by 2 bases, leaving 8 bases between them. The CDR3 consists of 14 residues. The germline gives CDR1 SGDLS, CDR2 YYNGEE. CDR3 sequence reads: CASSVGATYNEQFF. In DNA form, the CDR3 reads TGTGCCAGCAGCGTCGGGGCCACCTACAATGAGCAGTTCTTC.

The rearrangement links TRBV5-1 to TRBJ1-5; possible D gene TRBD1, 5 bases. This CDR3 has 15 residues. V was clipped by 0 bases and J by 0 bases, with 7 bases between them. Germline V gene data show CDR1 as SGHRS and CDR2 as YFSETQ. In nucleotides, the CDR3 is TGCGCCAGCAGCTTGGTGGGGGATAGCAATCAGCCCCAGCATTTT. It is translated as CASSLVGDSNQPQHF.

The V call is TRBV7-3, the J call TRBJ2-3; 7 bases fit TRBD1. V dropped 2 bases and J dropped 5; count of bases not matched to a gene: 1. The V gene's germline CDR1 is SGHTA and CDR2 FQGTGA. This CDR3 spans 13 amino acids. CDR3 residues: CASSLQGVDTQYF. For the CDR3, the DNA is TGTGCCAGCAGCTTACAGGGGGTAGATACGCAGTATTTT.

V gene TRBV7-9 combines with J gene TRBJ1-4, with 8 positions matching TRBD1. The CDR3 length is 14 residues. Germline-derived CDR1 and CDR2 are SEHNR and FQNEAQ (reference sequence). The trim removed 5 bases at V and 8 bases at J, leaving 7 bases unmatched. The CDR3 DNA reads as TGTGCCAGCAGCCGAGGACAGGGTGGAGAAAAACTGTTTTTT. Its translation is CASSRGQGGEKLFF.

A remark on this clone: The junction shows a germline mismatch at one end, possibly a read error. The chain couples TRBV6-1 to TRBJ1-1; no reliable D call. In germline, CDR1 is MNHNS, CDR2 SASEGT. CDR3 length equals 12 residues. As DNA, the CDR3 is TGTGCCAGCTGTGATGTTGGGATCCGAGCTTTCTTT. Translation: CASCDVGIRAFF.

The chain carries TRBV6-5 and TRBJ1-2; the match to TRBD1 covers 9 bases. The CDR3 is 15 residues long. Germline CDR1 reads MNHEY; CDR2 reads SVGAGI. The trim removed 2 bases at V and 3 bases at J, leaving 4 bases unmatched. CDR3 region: CASSYPRDRDYGYTF. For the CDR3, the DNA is TGTGCCAGCAGTTACCCTCGGGACAGGGACTATGGCTACACCTTC.

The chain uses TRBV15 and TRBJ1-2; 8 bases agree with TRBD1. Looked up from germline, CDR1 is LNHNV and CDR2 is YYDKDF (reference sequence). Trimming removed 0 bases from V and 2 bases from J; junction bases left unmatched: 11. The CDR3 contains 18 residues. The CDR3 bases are TGTGCCACCAGCAGAGATCTCCTTTCCGGACAGGGAAACTATGGCTACACCTTC. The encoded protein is CATSRDLLSGQGNYGYTF. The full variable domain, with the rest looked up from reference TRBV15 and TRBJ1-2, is DAMVIQNPRYQVTQFGKPVTLSCSQTLNHNVMYWYQQKSSQAPKLLFHYYDKDFNNEADTPDNFQSRRPNTSFCFLDIRSPGLGDTAMYLCATSRDLLSGQGNYGYTFGSGTRLTVV.

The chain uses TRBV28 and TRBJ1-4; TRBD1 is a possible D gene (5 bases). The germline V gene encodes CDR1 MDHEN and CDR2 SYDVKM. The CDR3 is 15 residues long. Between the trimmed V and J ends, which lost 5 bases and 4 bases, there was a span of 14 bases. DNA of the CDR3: TGTGCCAGCAGTCCGGGGGGGGGATTTAATGAAAAACTGTTTTTT. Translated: CASSPGGGFNEKLFF.

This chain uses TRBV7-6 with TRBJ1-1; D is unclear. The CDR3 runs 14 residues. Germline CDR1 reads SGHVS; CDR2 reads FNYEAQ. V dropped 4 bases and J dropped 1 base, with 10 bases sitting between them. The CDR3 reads CASSSHLGNTEAFF. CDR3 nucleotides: TGTGCCAGCAGCTCCCACCTGGGGAACACTGAAGCTTTCTTT.

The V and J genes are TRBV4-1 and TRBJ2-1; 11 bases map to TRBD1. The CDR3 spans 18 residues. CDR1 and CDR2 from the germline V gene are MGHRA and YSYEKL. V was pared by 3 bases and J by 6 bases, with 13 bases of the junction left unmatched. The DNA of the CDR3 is TGCGCCAGCAGCCACCGACCTAATGGACAGGGGGCGGCCAATGAGCAGTTCTTC. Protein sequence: CASSHRPNGQGAANEQFF.

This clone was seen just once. Here the CDR3 DNA reads TGTGCCAGTAGTATTTCGGGGAGCACAGATACGCAGTATTTT. Its protein product is CASSISGSTDTQYF. This chain uses TRBV19 with TRBJ2-3, with D possibly being TRBD2 (5 bases). Germline V CDR1 and CDR2: LNHDA, SQIVND (reference sequence). The CDR3 consists of 14 residues. V was clipped by 3 bases and J by 0 bases, with 7 bases between them. The full variable domain, rest sourced from reference TRBV19 and TRBJ2-3, is DGGITQSPKYLFRKEGQNVTLSCEQNLNHDAMYWYRQDPGQGLRLIYYSQIVNDFQKGDIAEGYSVSREKKESFPLTVTSAQKNPTAFYLCASSISGSTDTQYFGPGTRLTVL.

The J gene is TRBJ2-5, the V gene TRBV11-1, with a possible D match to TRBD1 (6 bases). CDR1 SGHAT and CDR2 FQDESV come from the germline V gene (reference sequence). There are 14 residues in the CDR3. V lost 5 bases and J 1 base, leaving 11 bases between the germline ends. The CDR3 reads CASSNRDTQETQYF. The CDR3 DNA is TGTGCCAGCAGCAACCGGGACACCCAAGAGACCCAGTACTTC. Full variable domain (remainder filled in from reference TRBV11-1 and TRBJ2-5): EAEVAQSPRYKITEKSQAVAFWCDPISGHATLYWYRQILGQGPELLVQFQDESVVDDSQLPKDRFSAERLKGVDSTLKIQPAELGDSAMYLCASSNRDTQETQYFGPGTRLLVL.

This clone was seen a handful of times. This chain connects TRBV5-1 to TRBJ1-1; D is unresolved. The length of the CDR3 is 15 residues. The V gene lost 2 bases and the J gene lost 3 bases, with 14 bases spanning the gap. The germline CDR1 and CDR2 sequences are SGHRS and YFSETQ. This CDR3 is CASSLSISADTEAFF. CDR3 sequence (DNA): TGCGCCAGCAGCTTATCAATCTCGGCGGACACTGAAGCTTTCTTT.

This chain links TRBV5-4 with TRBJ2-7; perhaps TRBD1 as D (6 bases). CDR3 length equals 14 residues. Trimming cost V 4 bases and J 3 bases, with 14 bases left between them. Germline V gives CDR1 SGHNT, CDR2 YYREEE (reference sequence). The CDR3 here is CASSTQGPYYEQYF. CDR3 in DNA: TGTGCCAGCAGCACACAGGGCCCGTACTACGAGCAGTACTTC.

CDR3 region: CASSEYMGTGELFF. CDR3 nucleotide sequence: TGTGCCAGCAGTGAATATATGGGCACCGGGGAGCTGTTTTTT. The V call is TRBV25-1, the J call TRBJ2-2, with unresolved D. Trimming shortened V by 0 bases and J by 4 bases, and 6 bases separated the two germline ends. There are 14 residues in the CDR3. CDR1 and CDR2 (germline): MGHDK, SYGVNS.

CDR3 sequence (DNA): TGTGCCATCAGTGAGTCGACTCAAGGGCGTCAAGGCTACACCTTC. Its translation is CAISESTQGRQGYTF. V usage is TRBV10-3 and J usage is TRBJ1-2; no definite D call. Germline lookup yields CDR1 ENHRY and CDR2 SYGVKD. The CDR3 totals 15 residues. The V gene lost 0 bases and the J gene lost 8 bases, with 16 bases spanning the gap.